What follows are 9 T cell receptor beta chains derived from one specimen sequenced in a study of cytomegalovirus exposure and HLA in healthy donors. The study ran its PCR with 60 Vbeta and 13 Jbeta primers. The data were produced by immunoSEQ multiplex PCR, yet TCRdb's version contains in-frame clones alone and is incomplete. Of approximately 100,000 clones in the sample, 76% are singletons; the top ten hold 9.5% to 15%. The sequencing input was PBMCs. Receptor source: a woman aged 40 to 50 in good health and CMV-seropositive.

Written as DNA, the CDR3 is TGCGCCAGCAGCTTGGTATTTTCAACTAATGAAAAACTGTTTTTT. Translated: CASSLVFSTNEKLFF. This rearrangement joins TRBV5-1 to TRBJ1-4; D call uncertain. V lost 0 bases, J lost 0 bases, and 6 bases lay in between. The CDR3 is made up of 15 amino acids. Germline CDR1 and CDR2: SGHRS and YFSETQ.

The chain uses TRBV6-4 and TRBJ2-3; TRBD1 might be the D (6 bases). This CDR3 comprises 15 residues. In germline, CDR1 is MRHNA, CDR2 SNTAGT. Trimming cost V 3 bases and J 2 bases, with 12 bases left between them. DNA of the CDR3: TGTGCCAGCAGTGAGGGGGACACTAACACAGATACGCAGTATTTT. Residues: CASSEGDTNTDTQYF.

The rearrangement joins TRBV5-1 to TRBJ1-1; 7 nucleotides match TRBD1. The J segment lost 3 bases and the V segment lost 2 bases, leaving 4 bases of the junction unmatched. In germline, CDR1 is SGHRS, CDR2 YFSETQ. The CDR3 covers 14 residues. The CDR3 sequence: CASSLAGGYTEAFF. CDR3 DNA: TGCGCCAGCAGCTTAGCAGGGGGGTACACTGAAGCTTTCTTT.

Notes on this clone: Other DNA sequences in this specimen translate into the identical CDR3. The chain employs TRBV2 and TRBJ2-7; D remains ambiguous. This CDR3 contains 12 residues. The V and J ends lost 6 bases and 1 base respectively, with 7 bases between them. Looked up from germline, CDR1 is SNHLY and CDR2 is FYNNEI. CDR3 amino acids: CASSGDSYEQYF. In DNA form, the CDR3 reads TGTGCCAGCAGCGGTGATTCCTACGAGCAGTACTTC.

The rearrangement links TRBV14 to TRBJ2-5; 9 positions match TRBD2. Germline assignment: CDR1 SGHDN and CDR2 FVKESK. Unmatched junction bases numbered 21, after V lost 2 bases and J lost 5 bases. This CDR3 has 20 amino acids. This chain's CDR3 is CASSQFRGWAGGNPLETQYF. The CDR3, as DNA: TGTGCCAGCAGCCAATTTCGGGGGTGGGCGGGGGGGAATCCGCTGGAGACCCAGTACTTC. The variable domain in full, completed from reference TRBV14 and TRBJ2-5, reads EAGVTQFPSHSVIEKGQTVTLRCDPISGHDNLYWYRRVMGKEIKFLLHFVKESKQDESGMPNNRFLAERTGGTYSTLKVQPAELEDSGVYFCASSQFRGWAGGNPLETQYFGPGTRLLVL.

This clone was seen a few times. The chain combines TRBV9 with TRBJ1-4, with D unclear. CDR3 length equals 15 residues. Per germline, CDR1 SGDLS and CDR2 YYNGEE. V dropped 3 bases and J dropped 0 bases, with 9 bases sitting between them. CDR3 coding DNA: TGTGCCAGCAGCGAGGACGGGACAACTAATGAAAAACTGTTTTTT. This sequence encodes CASSEDGTTNEKLFF.

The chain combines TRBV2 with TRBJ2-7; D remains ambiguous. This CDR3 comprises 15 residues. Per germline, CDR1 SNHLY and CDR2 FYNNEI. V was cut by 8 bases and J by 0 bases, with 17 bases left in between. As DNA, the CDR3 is TGTGCCAGCGGTGGTAGTGGAGTCGACTCCTACGAGCAGTACTTC. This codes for CASGGSGVDSYEQYF.

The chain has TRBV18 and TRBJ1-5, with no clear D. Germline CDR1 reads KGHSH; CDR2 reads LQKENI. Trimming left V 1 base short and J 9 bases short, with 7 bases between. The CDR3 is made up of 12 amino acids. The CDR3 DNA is TGTGCCAGCTCACCACGAGATATGCCCCAGCATTTT. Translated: CASSPRDMPQHF.

As DNA, the CDR3 is TGTGCCAGCAGCTTAGCGGGACTAGCACAAGAGACCCAGTACTTC. Its protein product is CASSLAGLAQETQYF. The gene calls are TRBV7-2 and TRBJ2-5; 9 bases map to TRBD2. Trimming cost V 0 bases and J 2 bases; bases outside gene matches: 1. The germline gives CDR1 SGHTA, CDR2 FQGNSA. This CDR3 contains 15 residues. The whole variable domain, filled in from reference TRBV7-2 and TRBJ2-5, reads GAGVSQSPSNKVTEKGKDVELRCDPISGHTALYWYRQSLGQGLEFLIYFQGNSAPDKSGLPSDRFSAERTGGSVSTLTIQRTQQEDSAVYLCASSLAGLAQETQYFGPGTRLLVL.